This T cell receptor (beta chain) originates from a study of cytomegalovirus exposure and HLA in healthy donors. PCR amplification relied on 60 Vbeta primers (plus 13 Jbeta primers). The method was immunoSEQ multiplex PCR; TCRdb's version includes in-frame clones alone and lacks a portion of them. The sample has under 250,000 clones, approximately 81% seen once; the top ten hold over 1%. Deletions cut 4 bases from V and 5 bases from J, with 18 bases between. The CDR3 covers 15 residues. Germline V gene data show CDR1 as SGHTS and CDR2 as YDEGEE. What was sequenced was PBMCs. The TCR sequence derives from a human donor in good health. The chain combines TRBV5-8 with TRBJ2-5, with D possibly being TRBD1 (6 bases). In DNA, the CDR3 is TGTGCCAGCAGCGAAGGACAGACAGTGACCGAGACCCAGTACTTC. This encodes CASSEGQTVTETQYF. Looking up the rest from reference TRBV5-8 and TRBJ2-5 gives the full variable domain: EAGVTQSPTHLIKTRGQQATLRCSPISGHTSVYWYQQALGLGLQFLLWYDEGEERNRGNFPPRFSGRQFPNYSSELNVNALELEDSALYLCASSEGQTVTETQYFGPGTRLLVL.